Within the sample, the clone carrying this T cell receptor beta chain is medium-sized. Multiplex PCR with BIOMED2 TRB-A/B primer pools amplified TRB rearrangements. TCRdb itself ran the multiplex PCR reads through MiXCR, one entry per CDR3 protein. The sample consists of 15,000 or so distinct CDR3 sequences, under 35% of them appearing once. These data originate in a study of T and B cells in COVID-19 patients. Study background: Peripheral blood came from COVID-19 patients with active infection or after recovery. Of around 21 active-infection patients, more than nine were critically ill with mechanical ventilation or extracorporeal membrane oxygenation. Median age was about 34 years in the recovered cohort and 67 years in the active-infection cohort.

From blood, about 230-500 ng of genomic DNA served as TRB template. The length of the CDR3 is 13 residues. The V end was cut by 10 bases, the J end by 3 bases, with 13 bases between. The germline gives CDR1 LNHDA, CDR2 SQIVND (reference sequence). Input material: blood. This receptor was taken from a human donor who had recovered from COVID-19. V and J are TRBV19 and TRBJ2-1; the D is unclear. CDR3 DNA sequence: TGTGCCACAACGAGCTGGGACTACAATGAGCAGTTCTTC. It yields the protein CATTSWDYNEQFF.